A single sample gave rise to the 18 T cell receptor beta chains below, sequenced in a study of blood T cells in healthy people across ages. Then a second PCR, running about 6 to 11 cycles, was carried out with a sample-barcoded 5' primer and a J-beta primer mix. TCRdb re-analysed the 5' RACE reads in MiXCR, keeping a single row per CDR3 protein. Counted here are hundreds of thousands of distinct CDR3 sequences, roughly two fifths occurring once; the ten biggest clones make up about 30%. Sequencing was done on a sample of blood. The receptors were gathered from a man aged 80 or over in good health.

This clonotype was counted at least ten times. This chain links TRBV7-9 with TRBJ1-1; 7 nucleotides agree with TRBD1. The CDR3 is 13 residues long. CDR1 is SEHNR and CDR2 is FQNEAQ in the germline V gene (reference sequence). The trim removed 5 bases at V and 3 bases at J, leaving 3 bases unmatched. Written as DNA, the CDR3 is TGTGCCAGCAGCCTAACAGGGGACACTGAAGCTTTCTTT. Amino acid sequence: CASSLTGDTEAFF.

This clonotype was observed a single time. The chain carries TRBV2 and TRBJ2-3, with 10 bases that match TRBD2. CDR1 is SNHLY and CDR2 is FYNNEI in the germline V gene. The CDR3 covers 15 residues. The V gene end was trimmed by 5 bases and the J gene end by 5 bases; junction bases not matched to a gene: 7. For the CDR3, the DNA is TGTGCCAGCAGTAAGGAGCGGGGGGGCCTAGATACGCAGTATTTT. This encodes CASSKERGGLDTQYF.

The genes are TRBV7-3 and TRBJ2-2; D is undetermined. CDR1 and CDR2 (germline): SGHTA, FQGTGA. The V end lost 1 base, the J end lost 3 bases, and 6 bases lay between the germline ends. The CDR3 runs 14 residues. The CDR3 here is CASSLIGDTGELFF. The CDR3, as DNA: TGTGCCAGCAGCTTAATTGGTGACACCGGGGAGCTGTTTTTT.

The V call is TRBV9, the J call TRBJ2-7; D possibly corresponds to TRBD1 (5 bases). From germline, CDR1 is SGDLS and CDR2 YYNGEE. This CDR3 has 15 residues. V was clipped by 0 bases and J by 7 bases, with 17 bases between them. This CDR3 is CASSVGGFNYNEQYF. The CDR3 DNA sequence: TGTGCCAGCAGCGTAGGGGGCTTCAACTACAATGAGCAGTACTTC.

A few counts support this clonotype. The rearrangement links TRBV9 to TRBJ2-5, with D tentatively TRBD1 (6 bases). Germline V gives CDR1 SGDLS, CDR2 YYNGEE. The V end lost 0 bases, the J end lost 7 bases, and 10 bases lay between the germline ends. CDR3 length: 13 amino acids. The CDR3, as DNA: TGTGCCAGCAGCGTAGAGGGGGACGGGACCCAGTACTTC. Translated, it gives CASSVEGDGTQYF.

This chain uses TRBV20-1 with TRBJ2-3; D unresolved. Germline CDR1 and CDR2: DFQATT and SNEGSKA (reference sequence). Trimming cost V 4 bases and J 2 bases, with 10 bases left between them. The CDR3 runs to 13 residues. In DNA form, the CDR3 reads TGCAGTGCTAACCTAGTCGACACAGATACGCAGTATTTT. Translating it yields CSANLVDTDTQYF.

This clonotype was seen ten or more times. This rearrangement joins TRBV6-1 to TRBJ2-5; D remains ambiguous. Germline loops: CDR1 MNHNS, CDR2 SASEGT. V lost 4 bases and J lost 3, with 6 bases in between. This CDR3 region has 12 residues. The CDR3 DNA follows: TGTGCCAGCAGTGTCACTAAAGAGACCCAGTACTTC. Its protein is CASSVTKETQYF.

This chain joins TRBV7-3 and TRBJ2-7; 9 positions agree with TRBD2. The germline V gene encodes CDR1 SGHTA and CDR2 FQGTGA. With V trimmed by 4 bases and J by 5 bases, 12 bases remained unmatched. The CDR3 runs to 16 residues. The CDR3 DNA reads as TGTGCCAGCAGCTCAAGAGGCGGGACTAGCATCAACGAGCAGTACTTC. Translated, it gives CASSSRGGTSINEQYF.

This clonotype was found once. At one of its ends the junction is not consistent with the germline gene, which may arise from a read error. This rearrangement joins TRBV2 to TRBJ2-1, with 7 bases identical to TRBD1. This CDR3 has 17 residues. CDR1 is SNHLY, CDR2 FYNNEI, per germline. The CDR3 DNA reads as TGTGCCGGCAGTGAGGCAGGGGACAGCAGCTCCTACAATGAGCAGTTCTTC. Translation gives CAGSEAGDSSSYNEQFF.

As to this clonotype: This may stem from a read error, because a much larger clone lies one nucleotide away. The chain employs TRBV29-1 and TRBJ1-2, with a possible D match to TRBD1 (5 bases). CDR3 length equals 12 residues. The V gene's germline CDR1 is SQVTM and CDR2 ANQGSEA. CDR3 region: CSVVTGDYGCTF. The CDR3 region has the DNA TGCAGCGTTGTTACAGGAGACTATGGCTGCACCTTC.

The V gene is TRBV25-1, the J gene TRBJ2-3; a weak D match, TRBD2 (7 bases). Trimming cost V 4 bases and J 3 bases, with 14 bases left between them. Germline lookup yields CDR1 MGHDK and CDR2 SYGVNS. The CDR3 extends over 15 amino acids. CDR3 in DNA: TGTGCCAGCAGTGTGGGGGGGGCTTGGACAGATACGCAGTATTTT. Protein product: CASSVGGAWTDTQYF.

The genes are TRBV29-1 and TRBJ1-6, with 9 positions matching TRBD1. The CDR3 consists of 13 residues. CDR1 and CDR2 from the germline V gene are SQVTM and ANQGSEA. Unmatched junction bases numbered 5, after V lost 6 bases and J lost 8 bases. CDR3 nucleotides: TGCAGCGTGGGACAGGGTATCGATTCACCCCTCCACTTT. Residues: CSVGQGIDSPLHF.

The CDR3 region is CASSPFGSGTQYF. Written as DNA, the CDR3 is TGTGCCAGCAGCCCTTTTGGGTCGGGGACCCAGTACTTC. V gene TRBV3-1 combines with J gene TRBJ2-7; unclear D gene. The J call may not be correct, given that the DNA end is closer to TRBJ2-5. The CDR3 extends over 13 amino acids. The V gene's germline CDR1 is LGHDT and CDR2 YNNKEL (reference sequence).

The chain uses TRBV20-1 and TRBJ2-1, with D uncertain. From germline, CDR1 is DFQATT and CDR2 SNEGSKA (reference sequence). The CDR3 sequence is 11 residues long. V shed 5 bases and J shed 8 bases, with 10 bases lying between them. CDR3 in DNA: TGCAGTGCTGAACTTGATTATGAGCAGTTCTTC. Translating it yields CSAELDYEQFF.

The rearrangement links TRBV18 to TRBJ2-5, with no clear D. CDR3 length equals 16 residues. Trimming took 2 bases from V and 2 from J, leaving 15 bases between them. Germline assignment: CDR1 KGHSH and CDR2 LQKENI. The CDR3 spells CASSPLQIRAQETQYF. Here the CDR3 DNA reads TGTGCCAGCTCACCATTACAGATACGGGCACAAGAGACCCAGTACTTC.

This clonotype has a single count. This sequence joins TRBV20-1 and TRBJ2-5; perhaps TRBD2 as D (6 bases). The CDR3 has 13 residues. Trimming left V 2 bases short and J 5 bases short, with 12 bases between. In germline, CDR1 is DFQATT, CDR2 SNEGSKA (reference sequence). The CDR3 is CSARWASVETQYF. In DNA, the CDR3 is TGCAGTGCTAGATGGGCTAGCGTTGAGACCCAGTACTTC.

In this sample, this clonotype turned up a few times. The rearrangement joins TRBV11-1 to TRBJ2-1, with D possibly matching TRBD2 (6 bases). Trimming shortened V by 7 bases and J by 0 bases, and 13 bases separated the two germline ends. The CDR3 runs to 15 residues. Germline loops: CDR1 SGHAT, CDR2 FQDESV (reference sequence). CDR3 nucleotides: TGTGCCAGCAAGGGCGGGGCAAGCTCCTACAATGAGCAGTTCTTC. Its translation: CASKGGASSYNEQFF.

The V and J genes are TRBV24-1 and TRBJ2-1, with TRBD1 matching 11 bases. The CDR3 is made up of 15 amino acids. V was pared by 4 bases and J by 7 bases, with 5 bases of the junction left unmatched. Germline values: CDR1 KGHDR, CDR2 SFDVKD. CDR3 in amino acids: CATSESGTGGNEQFF. DNA of the CDR3: TGTGCCACCAGTGAAAGTGGGACAGGGGGGAATGAGCAGTTCTTC.